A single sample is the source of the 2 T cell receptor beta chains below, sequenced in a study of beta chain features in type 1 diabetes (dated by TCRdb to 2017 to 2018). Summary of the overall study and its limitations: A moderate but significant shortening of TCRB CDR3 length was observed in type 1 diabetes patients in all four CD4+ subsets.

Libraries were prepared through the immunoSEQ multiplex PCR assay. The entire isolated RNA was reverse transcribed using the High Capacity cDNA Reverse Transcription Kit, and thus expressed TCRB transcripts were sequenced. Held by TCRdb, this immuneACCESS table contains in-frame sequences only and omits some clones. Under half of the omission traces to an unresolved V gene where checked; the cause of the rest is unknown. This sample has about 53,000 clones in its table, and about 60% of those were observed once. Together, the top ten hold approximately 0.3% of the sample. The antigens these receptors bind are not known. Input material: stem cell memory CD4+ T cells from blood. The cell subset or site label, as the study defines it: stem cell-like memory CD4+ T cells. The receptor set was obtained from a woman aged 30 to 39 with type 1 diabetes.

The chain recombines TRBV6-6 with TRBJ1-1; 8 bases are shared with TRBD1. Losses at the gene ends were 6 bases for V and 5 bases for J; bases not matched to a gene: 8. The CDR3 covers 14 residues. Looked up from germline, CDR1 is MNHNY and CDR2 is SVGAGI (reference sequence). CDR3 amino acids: CASRQDREGTEAFF. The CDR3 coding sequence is TGTGCCAGCAGGCAGGACAGGGAAGGAACTGAAGCTTTCTTT.

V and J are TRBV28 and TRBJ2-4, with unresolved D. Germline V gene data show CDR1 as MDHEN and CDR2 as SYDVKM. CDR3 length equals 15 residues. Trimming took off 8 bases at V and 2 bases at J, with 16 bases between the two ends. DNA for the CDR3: TGTGCCAGCGCCATGGTGCAGGCGTCCAAAAACATTCAGTACTTC. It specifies CASAMVQASKNIQYF.